The 21 T cell receptor beta chains reported below all come from one sample, sequenced in a study of spatial heterogeneity in lung cancer. In TCRdb, the 5' RACE reads were re-called with MiXCR into one record per CDR3 protein. The data hold about 38,000 distinct CDR3 sequences, with approximately 7.5% observed a single time. Documented time point: sample taken at primary tumor resection. Unsorted whole RNA of tumor, nontumor lung or frozen PBMC was sequenced. The material sequenced was PBMCs, taken at surgery. These TCRs come from a male donor with early-stage non-small cell lung cancer.

The sample holds a few counts of this clonotype. V usage is TRBV12-5 and J usage is TRBJ2-5; possibly TRBD2 for D (5 bases). V lost 3 bases to trimming and J lost 5 bases, with 13 bases between them. The germline V gene has CDR1 LGHNT and CDR2 FRNRAP. The CDR3 extends over 14 amino acids. Written as DNA, the CDR3 is TGTGCTAGTGGTTTAGGTGGGAGACTCGAGACCCAGTACTTC. This translates into CASGLGGRLETQYF.

This clonotype occurred many times. V and J are TRBV12-3 or TRBV12-4 and TRBJ1-1; 8 nucleotides match TRBD1. Germline trimming cut 7 bases from V and 0 bases from J; bases unmatched to any gene: 7. The CDR3 totals 15 residues. The CDR3 DNA reads TGTGCCAGCACCGGAGGACAGGGACTGAACACTGAAGCTTTCTTT. The encoded protein is CASTGGQGLNTEAFF.

Only a few counts were recorded for this clonotype. The CDR3 here is CASSPRGRSEAFF. The CDR3 DNA reads TGTGCCAGCAGCCCTAGGGGGCGCAGTGAAGCTTTCTTT. The chain has TRBV7-9 and TRBJ1-1, with 7 bases lining up with TRBD1. The CDR3 consists of 13 residues. J lost 7 bases, V lost 5 bases, and 7 bases had no gene match. Germline V gene data show CDR1 as SEHNR and CDR2 as FQNEAQ (reference sequence).

This chain uses TRBV6-5 with TRBJ1-6; 8 nucleotides line up with TRBD1. J lost 7 bases, V lost 2 bases, and 4 bases had no gene match. This CDR3 has 15 residues. The germline CDR1 and CDR2 sequences are MNHEY and SVGAGI. CDR3 sequence (DNA): TGTGCCAGCAGTTACCCCCAGGGGGCGAATTCACCCCTCCACTTT. This encodes CASSYPQGANSPLHF.

The table lists this clonotype with a few counts. V gene TRBV14 combines with J gene TRBJ2-2; a weak D match, TRBD2 (6 bases). Trimming left V 4 bases short and J 6 bases short, with 9 bases between. CDR3 length: 13 amino acids. Germline V gives CDR1 SGHDN, CDR2 FVKESK. CDR3 sequence: CASSPRLAGELFF. The CDR3 region has the DNA TGTGCCAGCAGCCCCCGACTAGCCGGGGAGCTGTTTTTT.

This clonotype was observed many times. The chain recombines TRBV29-1 with TRBJ2-3; TRBD2 aligns across 8 bases. J gave up 5 bases and V 1 base, and 2 bases lay outside the gene matches. CDR3 length: 13 amino acids. CDR1 is SQVTM and CDR2 is ANQGSEA in the germline V gene. Here the CDR3 reads CSVEAGGKDTQYF. CDR3 sequence (DNA): TGCAGCGTTGAAGCGGGGGGGAAAGATACGCAGTATTTT.

This clonotype came up a few times. The gene calls are TRBV6-1 and TRBJ2-1, with D possibly being TRBD2 (6 bases). The V end was cut by 0 bases, the J end by 0 bases, with 6 bases between. Germline-derived CDR1 and CDR2 are MNHNS and SASEGT. CDR3 length: 15 residues. CDR3 amino acids: CASSEAGGSYNEQFF. The CDR3, as DNA: TGTGCCAGCAGTGAAGCGGGGGGCTCCTACAATGAGCAGTTCTTC.

This clonotype was observed a handful of times. In DNA form, the CDR3 reads TGTGCCAGCAGCCAGGCACTAGCGGGCTCCTACGAGCAGTACTTC. Amino acids: CASSQALAGSYEQYF. The rearrangement joins TRBV14 to TRBJ2-7, with TRBD2 matching 9 bases. After removal of 3 bases from V and 0 bases from J, the junction contained 3 bases not matched to a gene. CDR1 is SGHDN, CDR2 FVKESK, per germline. This CDR3 contains 15 residues.

V is TRBV20-1 and J is TRBJ2-3; 12 nucleotides line up with TRBD1. The CDR3 is 15 residues long. J gave up 7 bases and V 6 bases, and 11 bases lay outside the gene matches. Germline loops: CDR1 DFQATT, CDR2 SNEGSKA (reference sequence). The DNA for the CDR3 is TGCAGTGCGACTCCGGGACAGGGGGCCCTGAATACGCAGTATTTT. Protein: CSATPGQGALNTQYF.

This clonotype was seen a handful of times. V gene TRBV2 combines with J gene TRBJ2-1; D is uncertain. V was trimmed by 4 bases and J by 7 bases, leaving 5 bases between them. This CDR3 comprises 11 residues. CDR1 and CDR2 from the germline V gene are SNHLY and FYNNEI. The CDR3 region is CASSAVNEQFF. The CDR3 DNA sequence: TGTGCCAGCAGTGCCGTTAATGAGCAGTTCTTC.

The J gene is TRBJ2-1, the V gene TRBV10-3; TRBD2 is a possible D gene (6 bases). The germline CDR1 and CDR2 sequences are ENHRY and SYGVKD. Trimming pared 10 bases from V and 2 bases from J, leaving 9 bases between. There are 12 residues in the CDR3. DNA for the CDR3: TGTGCCACCAGGACTACCTACAATGAGCAGTTCTTC. Residues: CATRTTYNEQFF.

A remark on this clonotype: At one boundary the junction diverges from the germline segment, which might be a read error. The CDR3 nucleotides are TGTGCTAGCAGCGCGGGACTGACCCTCTACAATGAGCAGTTCTTC. This codes for CASSAGLTLYNEQFF. The chain couples TRBV7-7 to TRBJ2-1, with a tentative D call TRBD2 (6 bases). The CDR3 totals 15 residues. The germline gives CDR1 SSHAT, CDR2 FNYEAQ (reference sequence). Full variable domain (rest looked up from reference TRBV7-7 and TRBJ2-1): GAGVSQSPRYKVTKRGQDVTLRCDPISSHATLYWYQQALGQGPEFLTYFNYEAQPDKSGLPSDRFSAERPEGSISTLTIQRTEQRDSAMYRCASSAGLTLYNEQFFGPGTRLTVL.

This clonotype was detected ten times or more. This chain joins TRBV7-9 and TRBJ1-5; D remains unclear. Trimming took 2 bases from V and 1 from J, leaving 9 bases between them. CDR1 and CDR2 (germline): SEHNR, FQNEAQ (reference sequence). The CDR3 is 15 amino acids. The chain's CDR3 is CASSLLAASNQPQHF. In nucleotides, the CDR3 is TGTGCCAGCAGCTTATTGGCAGCCAGCAATCAGCCCCAGCATTTT.

At least ten counts were recorded for this clonotype. V usage is TRBV6-6 and J usage is TRBJ1-1; maybe TRBD1 (5 bases). Looked up from germline, CDR1 is MNHNY and CDR2 is SVGAGI (reference sequence). The ends were cut back, 9 bases at V and 2 bases at J, with 10 bases in the middle. The CDR3 is 12 amino acids. The CDR3 here is CASGHFNTEAFF. CDR3 in DNA: TGTGCCAGTGGACACTTCAACACTGAAGCTTTCTTT.

This clonotype was observed a handful of times. This sequence joins TRBV5-4 and TRBJ1-6, with 9 bases lining up with TRBD1. V gave up 4 bases and J gave up 0 bases; unmatched junction bases: 5. The CDR3 loop spans 17 amino acids. Germline V CDR1 and CDR2: SGHNT, YYREEE (reference sequence). CDR3 nucleotides: TGTGCCAGCAGCGAGGGACAGGGCAGCTCCTATAATTCACCCCTCCACTTT. Amino acid sequence: CASSEGQGSSYNSPLHF.

The CDR3 nucleotides read TGTGCCAGCAGCTTAAGCCTAGCGGCCGGGGAGCTGTTTTTT. Amino acids: CASSLSLAAGELFF. V usage is TRBV7-3 and J usage is TRBJ2-2, with 7 nucleotides matching TRBD2. The CDR3 consists of 14 residues. The ends lost 1 base at V and 6 bases at J; junction bases unmatched: 2. The germline V gene encodes CDR1 SGHTA and CDR2 FQGTGA. Filled out from reference TRBV7-3 and TRBJ2-2, the complete variable domain reads GAGVSQTPSNKVTEKGKYVELRCDPISGHTALYWYRQSLGQGPEFLIYFQGTGAADDSGLPNDRFFAVRPEGSVSTLKIQRTERGDSAVYLCASSLSLAAGELFFGEGSRLTVL.

The chain has TRBV5-1 and TRBJ2-2, with D unclear. The CDR3 consists of 14 residues. Germline CDR1 reads SGHRS; CDR2 reads YFSETQ. The V end was cut by 2 bases, the J end by 2 bases, with 7 bases between. For the CDR3, the DNA is TGCGCCAGCAGCTTAGGCGGTAACACCGGGGAGCTGTTTTTT. Encoded protein: CASSLGGNTGELFF.

This clonotype has at least ten counts. This chain joins TRBV29-1 and TRBJ1-2, with D hard to call. The V end was cut by 5 bases, the J end by 2 bases, with 9 bases between. This CDR3 comprises 12 residues. From germline, CDR1 is SQVTM and CDR2 ANQGSEA. The CDR3 protein is CSVFKQNYGYTF. The CDR3 DNA reads as TGCAGCGTTTTTAAGCAAAACTATGGCTACACCTTC.

This clonotype was detected many times. This sequence joins TRBV5-1 and TRBJ2-2; 11 positions match TRBD2. This CDR3 spans 17 amino acids. Losses at the gene ends were 3 bases for V and 1 base for J; bases not matched to a gene: 5. Germline V gene sequence: CDR1 SGHRS, CDR2 YFSETQ. As DNA, the CDR3 is TGCGCCAGCAGCTCTAAACTAGCGGGAGTGAACACCGGGGAGCTGTTTTTT. It yields the protein CASSSKLAGVNTGELFF.

For this clonotype: A much larger clone lies a single base off, so this may be a read error. The chain employs TRBV20-1 and TRBJ2-1; D is ambiguous. The germline V gene has CDR1 DFQATT and CDR2 SNEGSKA (reference sequence). This CDR3 region has 11 residues. The CDR3 is CSASRYNVQFF. The CDR3 region has the DNA TGCAGTGCTAGCAGGTACAATGTGCAGTTCTTC.

This clonotype was counted between two and nine times. The chain employs TRBV20-1 and TRBJ1-1; 10 bases line up with TRBD1. This CDR3 has 15 residues. Germline CDR1 reads DFQATT; CDR2 reads SNEGSKA (reference sequence). Losses at the gene ends were 6 bases for V and 5 bases for J; bases not matched to a gene: 12. As DNA, the CDR3 is TGCAGTGCCCAAAACGACGACAGGGGGCGGACTGAAGCTTTCTTT. This encodes CSAQNDDRGRTEAFF.